This T cell receptor beta chain was obtained from a study of human thymus T cells. A word on this clone: Its specificity is unknown.

Study results and limitations: Apparent skewing of V and J gene usage characterized both thymic and blood repertoires. Among unrelated individuals, related research reported thymic repertoires that overlapped highly.

The ends were cut back, 7 bases at V and 8 bases at J, with 11 bases in the middle. The CDR3 is made up of 11 amino acids. CDR1 and CDR2 from the germline V gene are SNHLY and FYNNEI. Clones were read by immunoSEQ multiplex PCR, and TCRdb kept only the in-frame ones, dropping some. The top ten hold around 0.024% of the sample, which has around 130,000 clones, around 94% seen once. The study used thymus tissue resected during corrective heart surgery. The donors were infants in Finland with congenital heart defects, otherwise immunologically healthy. V and J are TRBV2 and TRBJ1-2; D gene ambiguous. This sequence originates from a boy younger than two with a congenital heart defect but otherwise immunologically healthy. Specimen: thymus tissue. The CDR3: CASIGREGYTF. CDR3 bases: TGTGCCAGCATCGGGAGGGAAGGCTACACCTTC.